This TCR beta chain was sequenced for a study of naive and memory T cell subsets. This sample's treatment: skin biopsy from PPD injection site in Mantoux-positive individual. An oligonucleotide containing a UMI was ligated to the 3' end of TCR cDNA. Tuberculin skin test biopsies were taken where PPD was injected in Mantoux-positive people. Input was roughly 1 to 1000 ng of DNase-treated total RNA without cell sorting. This clonotype was seen repeatedly, ten times or more. Amplification of ligated cDNA took four PCR rounds with SP2 and nested alpha and beta constant primers. Alpha and beta constant region primers primed reverse transcription for blood and skin samples. MiXCR was run by TCRdb on the UMI-ligation and nested PCR reads, yielding one entry per CDR3 protein. The table records some 14,000 distinct CDR3 sequences, more than 4% of them present only once. Sample: skin, taken from a tuberculin skin test site. This clonotype was sampled from an adult in good health.

The chain's CDR3 is CASKVEHDNQPQHF. In DNA form, the CDR3 reads TGTGCCAGCAAGGTGGAACACGACAATCAGCCCCAGCATTTT. The chain is built from TRBV6-2 or TRBV6-3 and TRBJ1-5; D remains ambiguous. V lost 7 bases and J lost 3, with 13 bases in between. Looked up from germline, CDR1 is MNHEY and CDR2 is SVGEGT. This CDR3 comprises 14 residues.